The source of this TCR beta chain is a study of cytomegalovirus exposure and HLA in healthy donors (TCRdb year 2017). Background for the entire study: According to an earlier analysis of 450 to 650 of the donors, 200 million or so T cells yielded 117 million unique TCR beta sequences and approximately 300 Gb of sequence data. Roughly 310 gigabases of sequencing data and around 87 million unique TCR sequences were included in an early release covering several hundred HLA-typed donors. Of the roughly 400 genotyped donors, 81% fell in the genetic ancestry cluster associated with self-reported Caucasian donors. The aim of the study was to test whether cataloging public T cell receptors could identify signatures of past pathogen exposure. The study used immunosequencing to profile the T cell repertoires of 670 or so subjects and linked those repertoires to cytomegalovirus serostatus. A separate validation cohort of roughly 130 different subjects was used in addition to the roughly 670-subject first cohort. High-throughput TCR immunosequencing, statistical association of individual TCRs with disease status, and machine learning were combined to predict cytomegalovirus infection status. In a later analysis, previously published TCR beta repertoires from hundreds of donors were re-analyzed and high-resolution HLA genotyping was added so that TCR occurrence patterns could be studied. Rather than drawing on any new phenotypic data, the later analysis identified candidate immune exposures from TCR beta sequences and the way those sequences occurred across donors. An earlier analysis of about 620 of the donors applied high-throughput TCR beta sequencing to assess whether each TCR beta V gene segment acted as functional or pseudogenic. Donor age, sex, ethnicity and CMV serostatus were compiled together with the repertoire data. In a later genetic analysis, genome-wide SNP genotypes for about 60% of the 666 donors were used, and that subset was treated as a discovery cohort. Every repertoire in the discovery cohort had been generated on one and the same sequencing platform. Class I and class II HLA loci were covered by the typing at four-digit resolution. The number of typed donors differed by locus: about 620-640 for A, B, C, DRB1 and DQB1; some 540 for DQA1; 606 for DPA1; and 400 to 480 for DPB1. Roughly five DR-DQ haplotypes were handled as single units for association and clustering, since linkage in the cohort was strong. Among almost 400 genotyped donors of the cohort, an average of approximately 250,000 unique TCR beta nucleotide sequences were sequenced per donor, 15% to 20% of them non-productive.

The library came from the immunoSEQ multiplex PCR assay. For the multiplex PCR, a mixture combining 60 forward primers for TCR Vbeta segments and 13 reverse primers for TCR Jbeta segments was used. Amplification of the CDR3 region of rearranged TCR beta genes was performed with a multiplex PCR assay on genomic DNA. The Illumina HiSeq System was used to sequence the amplified TCR beta libraries as 87-base-pair reads. The paper's data handling went like this. A later analysis counted tens of millions of unique TCR beta chains across the 550 to 750 repertoires, and approximately 11 million of these chains were shared by at least two donors. To remove PCR and sequencing errors, raw reads were error-corrected and collapsed into unique sequences using a nearest-neighbor algorithm that merged closely related sequences. Alignment of CDR3 sequences to IMGT reference sequences was used to assign V, D and J gene segments. Each retained sequence needed at least a six-nucleotide match to both a V gene segment and a J gene segment. Rearrangements were classified as productive when the CDR3 lacked stop codons and remained in frame with V and J, and all other rearrangements were classified as non-productive. CDR3 was defined according to IMGT convention as the region running from the second conserved V-encoded cysteine to the conserved J-encoded phenylalanine. Sequences without an unambiguous match to a single V gene segment were excluded from the earlier analysis of several hundred of the donors. In an earlier analysis of 450 to 700 of the donors, V segments were called functional above 56.7% productive rearrangements and were called segregating when the between-donor standard deviation exceeded 5%. To diagnose cytomegalovirus status from the catalog of TCR beta chain sequences, a statistical classification framework was built. V and J gene assignment, in a later analysis, came from comparing TCR nucleotide sequences with IMGT/GENE-DB human TR gene sequences. A later analysis assigned CDR3 sequences and most-parsimonious VDJ recombination scenarios with the TCRdist pipeline. In a later analysis, every TCR beta chain was defined by the combination of its CDR3 amino acid sequence and its V-gene family, and reads without a unique V-gene family were dropped. As a way to deal with suspected cross-contamination and a sequencing artifact, a later analysis dropped hundreds of nucleotide sequences that were highly shared and had low generation probability. In a later analysis, a clonal expansion index for each public chain was calculated from normalized within-repertoire ranks of inferred template counts. In a later analysis, generation probabilities were computed with a VDJ recombination model fitted to out-of-frame rearrangements, and the resulting probabilities were checked against IGoR. In a later analysis, TCR-TCR, TCR-HLA and TCR-CMV co-occurrence was scored with hypergeometric tests, and a repertoire-size bias correction was applied to TCR pairs. A later analysis estimated false discovery rates by permuting HLA or CMV assignments 20 times. In a later analysis, co-occurring TCRs were grouped with DBSCAN, and TCRdist sequence similarity was added when clustering was performed within HLA-allele-positive subsets. For co-occurrence clustering, repertoires with fewer than 30,000 or more than 120,000 public chains were excluded, along with five or six repertoires with anomalous nucleotide sharing. TCRdb's version of the immuneACCESS table is confined to in-frame rearrangements and falls short of the full clone set. An unresolved V gene accounts for under half of the shortfall where checked; the remainder is of unknown origin. That table supplies the V and J calls and clone size; D and trimming were determined from the DNA. The sample table contains about 130,000 clones; only one count was recorded for roughly 77% of them. The biggest ten clones account for roughly 5% of the sample.

CDR1 and CDR2 are read off the germline V gene (reference sequence) as DFQATT and SNEGSKA. The CDR3 has 11 amino acids, counting the end cysteine and phenylalanine. This entry keeps only the CDR3 DNA: 33 bases, framed from base 1. In the case of this clone: Its specific antigen is unknown. No qualities accompany the bases; no much larger clone lies one base away.

Results the study describes overall, beyond this receptor: For the cohort, immune exposure information was limited to CMV serostatus. This cohort had only TCR beta chains sequenced, and the lack of alpha or paired-chain data limited which features could be detected. The presence/absence analyses assumed that sequencing depth was roughly uniform across donors, and that assumption may not be true. A further reported finding was that TCR beta sequences accurately predicted the HLA-A and HLA-B alleles for most subjects in the first cohort. Compared with the roughly 700-donor mean, donors in an Asian-associated ancestry cluster had fewer N-insertions in productive TCRs, according to a later genetic analysis. V-gene and J-gene trimming of TCR beta chains was associated with a missense DCLRE1C variant in a later genetic analysis, and the association was replicated in an independent cohort. While some public TCRs were present in many individuals, most TCR sequences turned up only very rarely across donors. When HLA alleles, especially DR and DQ, strongly co-occurred, TCR associations were difficult to assign to individual alleles. An earlier analysis of some 560 of the donors showed that most TCR beta V segments appeared in productive rearrangements either about 87% or about 30% of the time, which broadly matched IMGT annotations. In vitro tests confirmed that a few of the cytomegalovirus-associated TCR beta chains recognize cytomegalovirus antigens. A group of highly shared sequence variants was considered likely to be a technical artifact of the sequencing pipeline. The classifier was reported to diagnose cytomegalovirus status with high specificity and sensitivity in both the original and validation cohorts. In a later analysis, several top co-occurrence clusters were reported to appear linked to parvovirus B19, influenza, CMV and Epstein-Barr virus. Because HLA typing was missing for some donors at each locus, association tests included only the typed subset. A later analysis associated 17,000 or so TCR beta sequences with specific HLA alleles at a false discovery rate of 0.05. Correlated functional status among segregating V segments might be attributable to linkage disequilibrium, but an unknown experimental factor could not be ruled out. Because counts were too low, roughly 17 rarely observed V segments, including chromosome 9 orphons, were left out of the earlier analysis of 500 to 650 of the donors. The study gave a list of under 200 TCR beta chains associated with cytomegalovirus. A later analysis found that TCR association rates varied across HLA loci, with DRB1 alleles showing the most associated TCRs and HLA-C alleles the fewest. The authors suggested that the approach could potentially be extended to other disease states and immunological phenotypes. In a later analysis, most CMV-associated TCR beta chains were found to appear HLA-restricted, with HLA associations seemingly driven largely by CMV exposure. A later analysis found that HLA-associated TCR beta chains were more clonally expanded and had lower generation probabilities than equally common non-associated chains. Because the 87-base-pair reads could not distinguish some IMGT-functional V segments, including TRBV6-2 and TRBV6-3, those segments were excluded.

In total, 500 to 700 healthy bone marrow donors made up the cohort. At the time of sampling, every cohort member was nominally healthy, though immune exposures that went unrecorded were likely present. The donor tested CMV seronegative, placing the donor among the 350 or so seronegative members of the cohort. A peripheral blood sample was provided by each donor, and peripheral blood mononuclear cells were used for TCR beta sequencing. The Qiagen DNeasy Blood Extraction Kit was used to extract genomic DNA from the blood cell samples. Here the chain combines TRBV20-1 and TRBJ2-5; the D gene is possibly TRBD2, with 5 bases matching. The DNA end lines up better with TRBJ2-7; the J call may be wrong. The TCR originated in a man aged 25 to 45 in good health and CMV-seronegative. Sequencing input: PBMCs. CDR3 loop: CSAHRDYEQYF. Read as DNA, the sequence is TGCAGTGCTCACCGGGACTACGAGCAGTACTTC.